The present TCR beta chain was sequenced within a study of CD8 T cells in Susac syndrome. Sequencing of TCR beta, carried out with a high-throughput approach, was applied to CD8+ and CD4+ T cells from the blood. The multiple sclerosis controls consisted of treatment-naive patients with relapsing-remitting disease, either stable or active. FACS was used to enrich TEMRA cells, whereas the CD8+ and CD4+ T cells were obtained by negative isolation. It was with random hexamers that 0.5 to 1 ug RNA was reverse transcribed. Across 54 Vbeta and 13 Jbeta, immunoSEQ multiplex PCR amplified TCR beta CDR3. MiXCR, applied by TCRdb to the immunoSEQ multiplex PCR reads, yields one record per CDR3 protein. The repertoire holds 100,000 to 150,000 distinct CDR3 sequences, with approximately 93% as singletons. This clonotype came up a few times. Trimming removed 3 bases from V and 0 bases from J, with 9 bases in between. Germline CDR1 and CDR2: LGHDT and YNNKEL (reference sequence). This CDR3 contains 14 residues.

Sequences were obtained from CD8+ T cells from PBMCs. This chain joins TRBV3-1 and TRBJ2-7; D remains unclear. This sequence originates from a human donor with multiple sclerosis. Written as DNA, the CDR3 is TGTGCCAGCAGCCAGCGACCGACCTCCTACGAGCAGTACTTC. Its translation is CASSQRPTSYEQYF.